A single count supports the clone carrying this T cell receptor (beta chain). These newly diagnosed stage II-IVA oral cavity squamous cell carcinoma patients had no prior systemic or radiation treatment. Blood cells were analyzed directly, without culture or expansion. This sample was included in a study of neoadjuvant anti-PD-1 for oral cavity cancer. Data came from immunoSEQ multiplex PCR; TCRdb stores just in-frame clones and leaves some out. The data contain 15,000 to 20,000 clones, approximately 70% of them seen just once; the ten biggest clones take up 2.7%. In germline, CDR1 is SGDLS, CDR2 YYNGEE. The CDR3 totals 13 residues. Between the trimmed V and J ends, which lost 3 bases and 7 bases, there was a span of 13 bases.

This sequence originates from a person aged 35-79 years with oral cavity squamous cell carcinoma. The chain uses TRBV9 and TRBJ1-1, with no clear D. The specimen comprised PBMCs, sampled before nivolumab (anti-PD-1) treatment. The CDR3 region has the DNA TGTGCCAGCAGCGGTTCGGCCGGAGTTGAAGCTTTCTTT. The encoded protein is CASSGSAGVEAFF. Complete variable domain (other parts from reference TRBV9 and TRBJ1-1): DSGVTQTPKHLITATGQRVTLRCSPRSGDLSVYWYQQSLDQGLQFLIQYYNGEERAKGNILERFSAQQFPDLHSELNLSSLELGDSALYFCASSGSAGVEAFFGQGTRLTVV.